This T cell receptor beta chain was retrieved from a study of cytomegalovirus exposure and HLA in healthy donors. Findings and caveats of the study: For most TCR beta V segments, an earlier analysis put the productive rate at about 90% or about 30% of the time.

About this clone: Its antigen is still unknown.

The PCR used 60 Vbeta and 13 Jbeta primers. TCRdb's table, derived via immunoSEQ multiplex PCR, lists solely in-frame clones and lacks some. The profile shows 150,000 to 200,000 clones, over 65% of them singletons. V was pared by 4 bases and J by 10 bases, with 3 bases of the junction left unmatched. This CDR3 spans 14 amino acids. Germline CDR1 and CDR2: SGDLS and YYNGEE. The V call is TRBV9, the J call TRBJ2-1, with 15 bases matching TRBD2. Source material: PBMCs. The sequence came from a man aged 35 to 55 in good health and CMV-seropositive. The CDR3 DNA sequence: TGTGCCAGCAGCACGGGACTAGCGGGGGGCGAGCAGTTCTTC. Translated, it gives CASSTGLAGGEQFF.